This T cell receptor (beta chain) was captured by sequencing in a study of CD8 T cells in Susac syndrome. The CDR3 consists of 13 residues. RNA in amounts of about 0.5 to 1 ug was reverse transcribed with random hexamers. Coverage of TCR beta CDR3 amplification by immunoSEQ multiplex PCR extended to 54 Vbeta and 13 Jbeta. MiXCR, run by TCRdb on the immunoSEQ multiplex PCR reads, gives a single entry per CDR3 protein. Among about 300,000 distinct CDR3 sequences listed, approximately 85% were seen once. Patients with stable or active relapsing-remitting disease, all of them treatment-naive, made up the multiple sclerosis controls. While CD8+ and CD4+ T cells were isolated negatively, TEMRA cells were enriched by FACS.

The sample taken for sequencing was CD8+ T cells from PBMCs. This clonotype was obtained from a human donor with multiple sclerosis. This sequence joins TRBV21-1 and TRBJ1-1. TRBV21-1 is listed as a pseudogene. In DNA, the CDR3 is TGTGCCAGCAGCCCGCCAAAAAGTTCTGAAGCTTTCTTT. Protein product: CASSPPKSSEAFF.